This T cell receptor beta chain emerged from a study of Tregs in tolerant kidney transplant recipients. For the study at large: Related graft donors supplied nonmyeloablative bone marrow transplants, and mixed chimerism was transient.

CD4+CD25+CD127- Tregs, CD4+CD25- non-Tregs, CD4 and CD8 cells were sorted. Germline CDR1 and CDR2: SNHLY and FYNNEI. V gave up 7 bases and J gave up 0 bases, with 11 bases separating them. CDR3 length: 14 amino acids. The repertoire was sequenced with immunoSEQ multiplex PCR; TCRdb's copy has only in-frame clones and lacks some. The sample includes about 110,000 clones, around 91% of them seen just once. The sequence derives from a human donor who received a combined kidney and bone marrow transplant. The sequencing used CD4+ T cells from blood, collected before the transplant. The rearrangement uses TRBV2 and TRBJ2-3, with D possibly matching TRBD1 (5 bases). CDR3 bases: TGTGCCAGCACTCAGACAGCTAGCACAGATACGCAGTATTTT. This translates into CASTQTASTDTQYF.